This T cell receptor (beta chain) was sequenced during a study of beta chain features in type 1 diabetes. Study-level results: A possible short-template PCR bias applies equally to patients and controls. Still unanswered here is whether HLA type influences TCRB rearrangement.

The CDR3 spans 14 residues. In germline, CDR1 is MNHEY, CDR2 SVGAGI. V was clipped by 2 bases and J by 5 bases, with 10 bases between them. Populations obtained by sorting all exceeded 95% purity. Expressed TCRB transcripts got sequenced, as all isolated RNA was reverse transcribed. Sequenced naive, central memory and regulatory T cell samples produced an average of roughly 3.5 million reads. Produced via immunoSEQ multiplex PCR; TCRdb's table is partial and in-frame only. The table has hundreds of thousands of clones, roughly 8% seen once. Comments on this clone: Antigen unknown.

The receptor was derived from a woman younger than 30 in good health. The chain couples TRBV6-5 to TRBJ1-5; tentatively, D is TRBD1 (6 bases). The sequenced sample was central memory CD4+ T cells from blood. DNA for the CDR3: TGTGCCAGCAGTTACGGGGGGCGGGATCAGCCCCAGCATTTT. Residues: CASSYGGRDQPQHF.